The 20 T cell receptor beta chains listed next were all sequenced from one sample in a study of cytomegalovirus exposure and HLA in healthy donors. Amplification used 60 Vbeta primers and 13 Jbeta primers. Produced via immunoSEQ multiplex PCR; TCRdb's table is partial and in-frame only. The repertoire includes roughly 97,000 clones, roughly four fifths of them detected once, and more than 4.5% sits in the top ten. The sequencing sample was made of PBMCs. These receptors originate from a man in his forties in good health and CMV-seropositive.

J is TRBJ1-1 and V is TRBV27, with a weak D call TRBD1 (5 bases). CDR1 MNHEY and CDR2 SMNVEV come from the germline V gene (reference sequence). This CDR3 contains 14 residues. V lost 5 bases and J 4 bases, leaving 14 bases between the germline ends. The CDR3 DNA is TGTGCCAGCAGTACTGACAGCTGGGGCACTGAAGCTTTCTTT. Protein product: CASSTDSWGTEAFF.

In DNA form, the CDR3 reads TGTGCCTCGGGGGGCTCGGCTGGAAACACCATATATTTT. The encoded protein is CASGGSAGNTIYF. The chain recombines TRBV28 with TRBJ1-3, with a weak D call TRBD1 (6 bases). Trimming cost V 11 bases and J 2 bases, with 13 bases left between them. CDR1 MDHEN and CDR2 SYDVKM come from the germline V gene. This CDR3 has 13 amino acids.

Here the CDR3 reads CASSLSPGGEQYF. The CDR3 nucleotides are TGTGCCAGCAGCTTGTCCCCAGGGGGCGAGCAGTACTTC. The gene calls are TRBV5-6 and TRBJ2-7; TRBD1 matches 7 bases. The CDR3 sequence is 13 residues long. V dropped 1 base and J dropped 6; count of bases not matched to a gene: 4. Per germline, CDR1 SGHDT and CDR2 YYEEEE.

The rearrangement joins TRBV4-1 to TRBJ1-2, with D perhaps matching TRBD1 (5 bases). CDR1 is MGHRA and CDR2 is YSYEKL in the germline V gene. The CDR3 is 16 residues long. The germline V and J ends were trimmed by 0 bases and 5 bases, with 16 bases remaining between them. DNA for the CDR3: TGCGCCAGCAGCCAAGAAGCAACAGGTATTCGGTATGGCTACACCTTC. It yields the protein CASSQEATGIRYGYTF.

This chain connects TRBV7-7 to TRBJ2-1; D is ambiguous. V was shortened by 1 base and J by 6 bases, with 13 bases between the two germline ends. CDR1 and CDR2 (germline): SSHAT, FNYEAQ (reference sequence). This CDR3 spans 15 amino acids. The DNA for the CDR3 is TGTGCCAGCAGCTTAGGTCCCGTCGGGTCCAATGAGCAGTTCTTC. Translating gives CASSLGPVGSNEQFF.

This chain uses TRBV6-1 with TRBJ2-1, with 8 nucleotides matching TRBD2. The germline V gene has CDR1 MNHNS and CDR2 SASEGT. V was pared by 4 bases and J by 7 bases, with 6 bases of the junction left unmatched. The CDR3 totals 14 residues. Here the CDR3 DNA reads TGTGCCAGCAGTGGGGCGGGGGGTAGAAATGAGCAGTTCTTC. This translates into CASSGAGGRNEQFF.

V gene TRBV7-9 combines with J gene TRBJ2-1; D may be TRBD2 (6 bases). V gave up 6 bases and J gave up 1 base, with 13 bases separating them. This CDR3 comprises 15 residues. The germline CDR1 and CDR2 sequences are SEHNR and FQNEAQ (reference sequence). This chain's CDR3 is CASRLSGSSYNEQFF. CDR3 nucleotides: TGTGCCAGCAGACTTAGCGGATCTTCCTACAATGAGCAGTTCTTC.

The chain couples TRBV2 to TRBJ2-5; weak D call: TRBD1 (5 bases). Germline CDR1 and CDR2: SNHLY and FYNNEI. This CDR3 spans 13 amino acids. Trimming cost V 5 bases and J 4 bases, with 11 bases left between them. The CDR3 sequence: CASSLDILETQYF. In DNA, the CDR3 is TGTGCCAGCAGTCTGGACATCTTAGAGACCCAGTACTTC.

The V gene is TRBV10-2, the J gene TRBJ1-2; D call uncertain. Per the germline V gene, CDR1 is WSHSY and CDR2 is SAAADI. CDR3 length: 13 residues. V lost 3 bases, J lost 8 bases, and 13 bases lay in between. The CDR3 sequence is CASSDEVVSGYTF. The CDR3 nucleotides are TGCGCCAGCAGTGACGAGGTTGTCAGCGGCTACACCTTC.

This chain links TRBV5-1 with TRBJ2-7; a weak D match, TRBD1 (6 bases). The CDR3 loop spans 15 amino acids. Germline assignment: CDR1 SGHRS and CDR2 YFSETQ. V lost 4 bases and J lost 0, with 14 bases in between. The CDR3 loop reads CASSPQGLSSYEQYF. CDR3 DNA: TGCGCCAGCAGCCCCCAGGGGCTTAGCTCCTACGAGCAGTACTTC.

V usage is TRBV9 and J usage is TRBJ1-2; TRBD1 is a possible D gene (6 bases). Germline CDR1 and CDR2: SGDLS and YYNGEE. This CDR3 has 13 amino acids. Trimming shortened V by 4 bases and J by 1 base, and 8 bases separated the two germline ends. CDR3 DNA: TGTGCCAGCAGCAAGGACAGTAACTATGGCTACACCTTC. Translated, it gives CASSKDSNYGYTF.

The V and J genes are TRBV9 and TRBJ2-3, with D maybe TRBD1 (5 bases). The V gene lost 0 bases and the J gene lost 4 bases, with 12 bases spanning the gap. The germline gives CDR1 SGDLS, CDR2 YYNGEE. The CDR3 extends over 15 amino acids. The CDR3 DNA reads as TGTGCCAGCAGCGTAGGGGGCATCACAGCAGATACGCAGTATTTT. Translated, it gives CASSVGGITADTQYF.

The CDR3 nucleotides read TGTGCCAGCAGAACCCCGGGGACACAAATGGATGAAGCTTTCTTT. Translated: CASRTPGTQMDEAFF. The chain uses TRBV6-5 and TRBJ1-1; TRBD1 might be the D (6 bases). Germline V gives CDR1 MNHEY, CDR2 SVGAGI. This CDR3 is 15 amino acids long. Trimming cost V 6 bases and J 7 bases, with 21 bases left between them.

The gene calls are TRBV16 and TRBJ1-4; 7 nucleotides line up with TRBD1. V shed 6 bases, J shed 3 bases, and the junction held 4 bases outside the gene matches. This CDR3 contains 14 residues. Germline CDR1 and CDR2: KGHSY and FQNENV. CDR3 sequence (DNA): TGTGCCAGCAGACAAGGGACAGCTAATGAAAAACTGTTTTTT. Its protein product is CASRQGTANEKLFF.

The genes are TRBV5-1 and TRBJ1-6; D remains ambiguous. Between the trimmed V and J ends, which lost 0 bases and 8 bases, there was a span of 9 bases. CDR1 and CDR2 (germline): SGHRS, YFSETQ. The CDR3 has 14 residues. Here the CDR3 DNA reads TGCGCCAGCAGCTTGGTCCCAGGCGATTCACCCCTCCACTTT. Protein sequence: CASSLVPGDSPLHF.

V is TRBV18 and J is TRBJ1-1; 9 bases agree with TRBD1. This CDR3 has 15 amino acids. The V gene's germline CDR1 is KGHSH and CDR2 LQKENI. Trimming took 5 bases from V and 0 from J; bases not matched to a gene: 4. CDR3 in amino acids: CASSVGTGLNTEAFF. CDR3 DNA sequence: TGTGCCAGCTCAGTGGGGACAGGGTTGAACACTGAAGCTTTCTTT.

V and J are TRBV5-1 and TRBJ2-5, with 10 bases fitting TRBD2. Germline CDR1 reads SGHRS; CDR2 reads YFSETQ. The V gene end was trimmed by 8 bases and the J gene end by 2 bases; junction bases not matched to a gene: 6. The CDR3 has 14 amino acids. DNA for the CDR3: TGCGCCAGTAGGACTAGCGGAGCACAAGAGACCCAGTACTTC. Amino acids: CASRTSGAQETQYF.

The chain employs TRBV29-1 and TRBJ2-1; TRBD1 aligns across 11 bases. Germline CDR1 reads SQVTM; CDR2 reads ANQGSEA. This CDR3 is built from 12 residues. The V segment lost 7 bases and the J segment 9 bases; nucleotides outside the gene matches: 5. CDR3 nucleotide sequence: TGCAGCGGGACAGGGGGCCAGGGTGAGCAGTTCTTC. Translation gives CSGTGGQGEQFF.

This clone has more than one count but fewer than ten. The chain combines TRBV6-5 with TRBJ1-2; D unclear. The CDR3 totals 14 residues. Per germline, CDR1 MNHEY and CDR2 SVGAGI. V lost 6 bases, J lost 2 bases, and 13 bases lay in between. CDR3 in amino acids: CASSLSRRNYGYTF. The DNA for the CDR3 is TGTGCCAGCAGCCTTTCGAGGAGGAACTATGGCTACACCTTC.

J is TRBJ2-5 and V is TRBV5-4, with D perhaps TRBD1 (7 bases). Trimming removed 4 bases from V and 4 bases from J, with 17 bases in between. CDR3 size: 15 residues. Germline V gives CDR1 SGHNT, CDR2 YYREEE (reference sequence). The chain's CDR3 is CASSRWGQGGETQYF. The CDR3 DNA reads TGTGCCAGCAGCCGCTGGGGGCAGGGGGGAGAGACCCAGTACTTC.